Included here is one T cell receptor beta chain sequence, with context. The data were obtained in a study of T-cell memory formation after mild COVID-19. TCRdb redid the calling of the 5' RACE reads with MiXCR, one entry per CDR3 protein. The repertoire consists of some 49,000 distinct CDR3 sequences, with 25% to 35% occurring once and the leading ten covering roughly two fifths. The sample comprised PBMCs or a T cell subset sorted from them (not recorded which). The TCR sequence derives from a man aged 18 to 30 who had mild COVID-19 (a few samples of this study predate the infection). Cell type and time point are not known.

The CDR3: CASSQGIGNEQFF. Here the CDR3 DNA reads TGCGCCAGCAGCCAGGGTATCGGCAATGAGCAGTTCTTC. The J gene is TRBJ2-1, the V gene TRBV4-3; D is unresolved. The V and J ends lost 3 bases and 6 bases respectively, with 9 bases between them. The CDR3 covers 13 residues. The germline V gene encodes CDR1 LGHNA and CDR2 YSLEER.